This TCR beta chain was sequenced during a study of CD8 T cells in ankylosing spondylitis. Quantitative 5'-RACE with molecular barcodes was used to make the TCR beta libraries. TCRdb reprocessed the 5' RACE reads via MiXCR and lists one record per CDR3 protein. The profile shows roughly 700,000 distinct CDR3 sequences, around 17% of them singletons. V lost 0 bases and J 1 base, leaving 5 bases between the germline ends. The CDR3 has 14 residues. The germline gives CDR1 SGHRS, CDR2 YFSETQ. This clonotype was detected ten times or more. The antigen remains undetermined. Overall study findings and caveats: Among TCR beta sequences, a motif of roughly 8 highly homologous variants appeared characteristic of ankylosing spondylitis blood.

This sequence was found in a male donor with ankylosing spondylitis. Sample: blood, either unsorted or a sorted T cell fraction (not recorded which). The genes are TRBV5-1 and TRBJ1-5, with D uncertain. The CDR3 sequence is CASSLEGSNQPQHF. The CDR3 bases are TGCGCCAGCAGCTTGGAGGGCAGCAATCAGCCCCAGCATTTT.